The rows below give T cell receptor beta chains drawn from one sample of a study of CD4 T cells in relation to SARS-CoV-2 and coronaviruses. Sequencing was performed with immunoSEQ multiplex PCR; in TCRdb, only in-frame clones are kept and a portion is missing. The sample records around 62,000 clones, less than 95% being singletons. Sequenced: naive CD4+ T cells from PBMCs. Source of these receptors: a human donor in good health. Both conserved end residues are part of each CDR3. Fields, in order: V gene, CDR3 protein.

v_gene: TRBV5-8
CDR3aa: CASSLGQGAYNEQFF

v_gene: TRBV4-1
CDR3aa: CASSDFGAGLFF

v_gene: TRBV9
CDR3aa: CASSALRLSSYNEQFF

v_gene: TRBV13
CDR3aa: CASSSQGATGYTF

v_gene: TRBV5-1
CDR3aa: CASSYSSGRFSGPTEQYF

v_gene: TRBV5-1
CDR3aa: CASRGGETQYF

v_gene: TRBV28
CDR3aa: CASSKSGTGTDTQYF

v_gene: TRBV11-2
CDR3aa: CASSLDSGPTDTQYF

v_gene: TRBV5-1
CDR3aa: CASSEGQGTNTGELFF

v_gene: TRBV5-1
CDR3aa: CASSLRGGQGSPYEQYF

v_gene: TRBV5-1
CDR3aa: CASSSTGDTGELFF

v_gene: TRBV27
CDR3aa: CASRPGTVGVGSYNSPLHF

v_gene: TRBV24-1
CDR3aa: CATSDPRDSKETQYF

v_gene: TRBV30
CDR3aa: CAWSVRGNTEAFF

v_gene: TRBV7-9
CDR3aa: CASSLGQGGFPYGYTF

v_gene: TRBV7-9
CDR3aa: CASSLWGTSYEQYF

v_gene: TRBV28
CDR3aa: CASSFGRETQYF

v_gene: TRBV2
CDR3aa: CASSVGGATNTGELFF

v_gene: TRBV16
CDR3aa: CASSQRRGWTEAFF

v_gene: TRBV19
CDR3aa: CASSIASGSMADTQYF

v_gene: TRBV7-7
CDR3aa: CASSTRTSGVNTGELFF

v_gene: TRBV9
CDR3aa: CASSVDRGNSEKLFF

v_gene: TRBV21-1
CDR3aa: CAIGTGEETQYF

v_gene: TRBV5-1
CDR3aa: CASGGTGDHNEQFF

v_gene: TRBV18
CDR3aa: CASSPKDRGLNSPLHF

v_gene: TRBV3-1/TRBV3-2
CDR3aa: CASSDRVGYNEQFF

v_gene: TRBV2
CDR3aa: CASSEYRENGGYTF

v_gene: TRBV19
CDR3aa: CASPPGEPYGYTF

v_gene: TRBV6-5
CDR3aa: CASSLTGIGSPLHF

v_gene: TRBV27
CDR3aa: CASSLGTGTGKEELFF

v_gene: TRBV24-1
CDR3aa: CATSDATGYTQPQHF

v_gene: TRBV28
CDR3aa: CASTGAGTSPYEQYF